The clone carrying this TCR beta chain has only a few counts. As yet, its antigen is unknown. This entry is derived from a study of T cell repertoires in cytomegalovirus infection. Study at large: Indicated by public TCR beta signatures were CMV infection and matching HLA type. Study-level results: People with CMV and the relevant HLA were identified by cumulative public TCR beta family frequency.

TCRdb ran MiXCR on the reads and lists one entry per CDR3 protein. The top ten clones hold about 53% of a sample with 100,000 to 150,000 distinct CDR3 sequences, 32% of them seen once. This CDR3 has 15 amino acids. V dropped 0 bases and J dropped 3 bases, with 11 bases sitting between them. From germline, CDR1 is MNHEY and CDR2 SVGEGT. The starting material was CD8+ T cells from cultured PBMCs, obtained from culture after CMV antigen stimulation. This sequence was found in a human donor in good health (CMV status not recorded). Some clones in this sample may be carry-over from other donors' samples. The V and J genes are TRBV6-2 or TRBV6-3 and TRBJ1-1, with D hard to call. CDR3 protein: CASSYSIGEDTEAFF. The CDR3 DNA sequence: TGTGCCAGCAGTTACTCGATCGGGGAAGACACTGAAGCTTTCTTT.